This is a list of T cell receptor beta chains from one sample in a study of beta chain features in type 1 diabetes. Profiling relied on immunoSEQ multiplex PCR, and the TCRdb table lists in-frame clones only, not all of them. The sample holds about 150,000 clones; 40% to 60% are singletons and the top ten take over 0.4%. The specimen was Tregs from blood. The origin of the receptors is a man aged 18 to 29 in good health. The CDR3 runs from the conserved cysteine through the conserved F or W. D genes are given only for firm matches. Only part of the rows carry a size: once, few, many, or a class if the clone is expanded.

TRBJ2-1,NA,few,TRBV6-9,TGTGCCAGCAGTCGTTTCCCTCCGACTCCACTATCCTACAATGAGCAGTTCTTC,CASSRFPPTPLSYNEQFF
TRBJ2-7,NA,NA,TRBV13,TGTGCCAGCAGCTTAGGGCAGGGGAAGTCGTACGAGCAGTACTTC,CASSLGQGKSYEQYF
TRBJ2-1,TRBD2,NA,TRBV29-1,TGCAGCGTTGCCGGGGGGACTAGCGGGAGGAGCTCCTACAATGAGCAGTTCTTC,CSVAGGTSGRSSYNEQFF
TRBJ2-7,TRBD1,NA,TRBV7-2,TGTGCCAGCAGCTTATTCAGGGGGCCTTTCGAGCAGTACTTC,CASSLFRGPFEQYF
TRBJ2-2,TRBD2,NA,TRBV5-4,TGTGCCAGCAGCTTGGGACTAGCGGGGGACCACACCGGGGAGCTGTTTTTT,CASSLGLAGDHTGELFF
TRBJ1-2,NA,few,TRBV19,TGTGCCAGTAGTATGGGCGCAGGGAAAGGCTACACCTTC,CASSMGAGKGYTF
TRBJ2-3,NA,NA,TRBV5-4,TGTGCCAGCAGCCAGACCGCGGGGTACACGCAGTATTTT,CASSQTAGYTQYF
TRBJ2-1,NA,few,TRBV7-9,TGTGCCAGCAGCCCAGGCAGTTTTTCTTCGTTCTTC,CASSPGSFSSFF
TRBJ1-1,NA,NA,TRBV19,TGTGCCAGTCGACGCGGGGGTGCCACTGAAGCTTTCTTT,CASRRGGATEAFF
TRBJ2-5,TRBD2,NA,TRBV9,TGTGCCAGCAGCGTAGGTACTAGCGGGAGGGCCAACGTGGAGACCCAGTACTTC,CASSVGTSGRANVETQYF
TRBJ2-1,NA,few,TRBV30,TGTGCCTGGATGAAGCCCATCTCCTACAATGAGCAGTTCTTC,CAWMKPISYNEQFF
TRBJ2-7,NA,once,TRBV11-2,TGTGCCAGCAGCTCCCGCCGAGGGGGCTCCTACGAGCAGTACTTC,CASSSRRGGSYEQYF
TRBJ2-3,NA,few,TRBV28,TGTGCCAGCCCGGAGGCAGATACGCAGTATTTT,CASPEADTQYF
TRBJ2-3,TRBD2,few,TRBV11-2,TGTGCCAGCAGCTTAGTTCCGGGACTAGCGGCCACAGATACGCAGTATTTT,CASSLVPGLAATDTQYF
TRBJ1-2,NA,NA,TRBV5-4,TGTGCCAGCAGCTTGGATGGCGGATCCTATGGCTACACCTTC,CASSLDGGSYGYTF
TRBJ2-7,TRBD1,NA,TRBV7-9,TGTGCCAGCAGCTTAGCTACACCAGGGGGTTTACTATATGCCTACGAGCAGTACTTC,CASSLATPGGLLYAYEQYF
TRBJ1-1,NA,NA,TRBV9,TGTGCCAGCAGCGTATTAATGAACACTGAAGCTTTCTTT,CASSVLMNTEAFF
TRBJ2-2,NA,few,TRBV5-5,TGTGCCAGCAGCTTGTGGAGCAACACCGGGGAGCTGTTTTTT,CASSLWSNTGELFF
TRBJ2-7,TRBD1,few,TRBV7-3,TGTGCCAGCAGCTTGGGGACAGGGGGCGAGCAGTACTTC,CASSLGTGGEQYF
TRBJ1-2,TRBD1,once,TRBV18,TGTGCCAGCTCAGAAGGACAGGGTTGGGGCTACACCTTC,CASSEGQGWGYTF
TRBJ1-2,TRBD1,few,TRBV19,TGTGCCAGTAATTCGTTTGGACAGGGGGCAATCTATGGCTACACCTTC,CASNSFGQGAIYGYTF
TRBJ1-1,TRBD1,NA,TRBV4-3,TGCGCCAGCAGCCTACGGACAGGGGAGAACACTGAAGCTTTCTTT,CASSLRTGENTEAFF
TRBJ2-5,NA,NA,TRBV10-3,TGTGCCATCAGCGGGGGACTTCAAGAGACCCAGTACTTC,CAISGGLQETQYF
TRBJ2-3,NA,few,TRBV18,TGTGCCAGCTCACCTGTATATCCCACATCCACAGATACGCAGTATTTT,CASSPVYPTSTDTQYF
TRBJ2-5,NA,NA,TRBV5-1,TGCGCCAGCAGCTTGGTTCGGGAGACCCAGTACTTC,CASSLVRETQYF
TRBJ2-1,NA,NA,TRBV2,TGTGCCAGCAGCCTTGACAGGAATGAGCAGTTCTTC,CASSLDRNEQFF
TRBJ1-6,NA,NA,TRBV7-9,TGTGCCAGCAGTTTTAGCCGGTCCAATTCACCCCTCCACTTT,CASSFSRSNSPLHF
TRBJ1-1,TRBD1,NA,TRBV6-5,TGTGCCAGCATGGGGACAGGGAACACTGAAGCTTTCTTT,CASMGTGNTEAFF
TRBJ1-1,NA,NA,TRBV7-8,TGTGCCAGCAGCTTAATCGGGGGGGTGAACACTGAAGCTTTCTTT,CASSLIGGVNTEAFF
TRBJ1-1,TRBD1,NA,TRBV9,TGTGCCAGCAGCGTCGACAGGGACACTGAAGCTTTCTTT,CASSVDRDTEAFF
TRBJ1-6,NA,NA,TRBV7-2,TGTGCCAGCAGCTTGCAGGAAGGCTCACCCCTCCACTTT,CASSLQEGSPLHF
TRBJ1-2,NA,NA,TRBV29-1,TGCAGCGTTAGAATACAGGCCAACTATGGCTACACCTTC,CSVRIQANYGYTF
TRBJ2-1,TRBD2,NA,TRBV9,TGTGCCAGCAGCGCAGGACCCGCGGGAGGTGCAAATGAGCAGTTCTTC,CASSAGPAGGANEQFF
TRBJ2-2,TRBD2,few,TRBV29-1,TGCAGCGTTGTCGGAGCGGGGGGACAAAACACCGGGGAGCTGTTTTTT,CSVVGAGGQNTGELFF
TRBJ2-1,NA,NA,TRBV5-1,TGCGCCAGCAGCTTACTACCCTACAATGAGCAGTTCTTC,CASSLLPYNEQFF
TRBJ2-5,TRBD2,few,TRBV7-2,TGTGCCAGCAGCTGGAGGACTAGCGGAAAAGAGACCCAGTACTTC,CASSWRTSGKETQYF
TRBJ2-7,NA,NA,TRBV6-5,TGTGCCAGCAGTGGCCGGGACTTCCCCTACGAGCAGTACTTC,CASSGRDFPYEQYF
TRBJ1-2,NA,NA,TRBV7-2,TGTGCCAGCAGCCTCAAAGGACAGACCTATGGCTACACCTTC,CASSLKGQTYGYTF